This paragraph covers one T cell receptor beta chain sequence. The antigen remains unidentified. Through negative isolation, CD4+ and CD8+ T cells were obtained, while TEMRA cells were enriched using FACS. This CDR3 contains 14 residues. Trimming removed 3 bases at V and 6 bases at J, with 15 bases between. The V gene's germline CDR1 is DFQATT and CDR2 SNEGSKA (reference sequence). RNA amounts of about 0.45 to 1 ug underwent reverse transcription with random hexamers. The CDR3 of TCR beta was amplified by immunoSEQ multiplex PCR across 54 Vbeta and 13 Jbeta. TCRdb processed the immunoSEQ multiplex PCR reads anew with MiXCR; each CDR3 protein has one entry. Of 200,000 to 250,000 distinct CDR3 sequences listed, 95% are singletons. The data stem from a study of CD8 T cells in Susac syndrome. Study conclusions and caveats: As the study acknowledged, the number of individuals who were part of its TCR sequencing and HLA analysis was relatively small.

This chain connects TRBV20-1 to TRBJ1-5; weak D call: TRBD1 (5 bases). The TCR sequence derives from a human donor with multiple sclerosis. Sequenced: CD4+ T cells from PBMCs. The CDR3 reads CSASGRVGGQPQHF. DNA for the CDR3: TGCAGTGCTAGTGGCAGGGTCGGGGGTCAGCCCCAGCATTTT.